This T cell receptor beta chain is from a study of control samples from healthy donors and cancer patients. The CDR3 consists of 17 residues. Clones were sequenced by immunoSEQ multiplex PCR, and TCRdb holds only the in-frame ones, with some missing. Here the sample spans about 51,000 clones, about 88% being singletons. This TCR derives from a man aged 45-65 years with head and neck cancer. This chain joins TRBV21-1 and TRBJ2-2; the D call of TRBD2 is as the table states it, not checked on the DNA. TRBV21-1 is a listed pseudogene. Sequences were obtained from PBMCs. CDR3 residues: CASSPRWGGKNTGELFF. CDR3 bases: TGTGCCAGCAGCCCCCGATGGGGGGGTAAGAACACCGGGGAGCTGTTTTTT.